The clone carrying this T cell receptor beta chain came up many times. Each patient came to thyroid surgery without any prior treatment (of any kind). The entry originates in a study of metastatic and nonmetastatic thyroid tumors. CDR1 is MGHRA, CDR2 YSYEKL, per germline. The CDR3 consists of 16 residues. V was trimmed by 0 bases and J by 7 bases, leaving 18 bases between them. With MiXCR, TCRdb reprocessed the PCR reads. The sample contains over 35,000 clones, around a sixth of which appear only once. Sequences were obtained from tumor tissue. This receptor was identified in a female donor with papillary thyroid cancer or a benign thyroid nodule (not recorded which). Some clones in this sample may be carry-over from other donors' samples. V and J are TRBV4-1 and TRBJ1-2, with D tentatively TRBD1 (6 bases). Here the CDR3 reads CASSQDSLGALGGYTF. The CDR3 DNA reads TGCGCCAGCAGCCAAGATTCCTTGGGGGCGCTTGGTGGCTACACCTTC.